The rows below give T cell receptor beta chains drawn from one sample of a study of CD4 T cells in relation to SARS-CoV-2 and coronaviruses. Clones were sequenced by immunoSEQ multiplex PCR, and TCRdb holds only the in-frame ones, with some missing. The sample lists about 23,000 clones, less than 85% occurring once. These TCRs' antigens remain unknown. Specimen: CD4+ T cells from PBMCs, cultured in vitro. The receptors come from a human donor in good health. The CDR3 runs from the conserved cysteine through the conserved F or W. Fields, in order: J gene, V gene, clone size, D gene, CDR3 DNA, CDR3 protein. The D gene is left open where the match is weak. Part of the rows lack a size; the others show once, few, many or a class for expanded clones.

>TRBJ2-7|TRBV18|once|TRBD1
TGTGCCAGCTCACCTACTGGACAGGGTGGAAGTTACGAGCAGTACTTC
CASSPTGQGGSYEQYF
>TRBJ2-1|TRBV7-2|once|-
TGTGCCAGCAGCCCAACGGGGCTGATATACAATGAGCAGTTCTTC
CASSPTGLIYNEQFF
>TRBJ2-5|TRBV7-9|-|-
TGTGCCAGCAGCTTAGCCGAGTACCAAGAGACCCAGTACTTC
CASSLAEYQETQYF
>TRBJ2-5|TRBV25-1|-|-
TGTGCCAGCAGAGACCAAGAGACCCAGTACTTC
CASRDQETQYF
>TRBJ2-2|TRBV19|few|TRBD2
TGTGCCAGTCGTAAGGTAGGGGGGACTAGCGGGCCCGCGAACACCGGGGAGCTGTTTTTT
CASRKVGGTSGPANTGELFF
>TRBJ2-5|TRBV6-5|-|-
TGTGCCACCCAAGGGGGGGCCGGAGAGACCCAGTACTTC
CATQGGAGETQYF
>TRBJ1-1|TRBV27|-|-
TGTGCCAGCAGTACAGCATCGGGGGATGGCACTGAAGCTTTCTTT
CASSTASGDGTEAFF
>TRBJ2-1|TRBV11-2|-|TRBD2
TGTGCCAGCAGCTCTCTAGCGGGTTACAATGAGCAGTTCTTC
CASSSLAGYNEQFF
>TRBJ1-1|TRBV5-4|few|-
TGTGCCAGCAGCAACGGACAGACGATGAACACTGAAGCTTTCTTT
CASSNGQTMNTEAFF
>TRBJ2-2|TRBV2|-|-
TGTGCCAGTCGAGGGAGCGGGGAGCTGTTTTTT
CASRGSGELFF
>TRBJ1-5|TRBV6-4|-|-
TGTGCCAGCAGTGGAGGGGAAAGGGCCCAGCATTTT
CASSGGERAQHF
>TRBJ2-7|TRBV12-3/TRBV12-4|-|-
TGTGCCAGCAGTTTTATCAACGAGCAGTACTTC
CASSFINEQYF
>TRBJ2-4|TRBV19|-|-
TGTGCCAGTAGTATAGATAATGGGGAGGTAGCCAAAAACATTCAGTACTTC
CASSIDNGEVAKNIQYF
>TRBJ2-7|TRBV10-1|-|TRBD2
TGCGCCAGCAGCGACGGGGGGGCCGACGAGCAGTACTTC
CASSDGGADEQYF
>TRBJ2-3|TRBV19|-|TRBD2
TGTGCCAGTAGTTCCGGGACTAGCGGGAGAATCCCTATCCACTCAGTGACGCAGTATTTT
CASSSGTSGRIPIHSVTQYF
>TRBJ2-5|TRBV27|-|-
TGTGCCAGCAGTCCCCAAGTTAGCGAGACCCAGTACTTC
CASSPQVSETQYF
>TRBJ2-3|TRBV27|-|-
TGTGCCAGCAGTTTGGATCTTCCAGGGCTTGGCACAGATACGCAGTATTTT
CASSLDLPGLGTDTQYF
>TRBJ2-3|TRBV19|-|TRBD2
TGTGCCAGTAGTATACGTGGGGGTAGCGGGAGTTTGAACACAGATACGCAGTATTTT
CASSIRGGSGSLNTDTQYF
>TRBJ2-2|TRBV19|-|-
TGTGCCAGTAAGGGTGGTAGCGGGAACACCGGGGAGCTGTTTTTT
CASKGGSGNTGELFF
>TRBJ2-3|TRBV10-1|-|TRBD2
TGCGCCAGCAGTCGACTAGCGGGAGAAACAGATACGCAGTATTTT
CASSRLAGETDTQYF
>TRBJ2-1|TRBV5-1|-|TRBD2
TGCGCCAGCAGCTCTAGCGGCCCTCAGGAGCAGTTCTTC
CASSSSGPQEQFF
>TRBJ2-4|TRBV3-1/TRBV3-2|-|-
TGTGCCAGCAGCCGACGTTCATGGGAGGCGACCAAAAACATTCAGTACTTC
CASSRRSWEATKNIQYF
>TRBJ2-7|TRBV18|few|TRBD1
TGTGCCAGCTCACCAATGGACAGGGTATCCTACGAGCAGTACTTC
CASSPMDRVSYEQYF
>TRBJ2-7|TRBV2|few|-
TGTGCCAGCAGTGTCGGGACACCTTACGAGCAGTACTTC
CASSVGTPYEQYF
>TRBJ2-1|TRBV7-9|-|TRBD1
TGTGCCAGCAGCTTACCATGGACAGGGGGTGCTGAACACAATGAGCAGTTCTTC
CASSLPWTGGAEHNEQFF
>TRBJ2-7|TRBV30|few|-
TGTGCCTGGGGGAACACCTACGAGCAGTACTTC
CAWGNTYEQYF
>TRBJ1-1|TRBV6-5|once|-
TGTGCCAGCAGTTACTCAAGCGACAGGCCGAACACTGAAGCTTTCTTT
CASSYSSDRPNTEAFF
>TRBJ2-7|TRBV29-1|-|-
TGCAGCGTTTCGACGGGACCAGAGCAGTACTTC
CSVSTGPEQYF
>TRBJ2-5|TRBV24-1|few|-
TGTGCCACCAGTGATTGGGAGACCCAGTACTTC
CATSDWETQYF
>TRBJ1-3|TRBV9|-|-
TGTGCCAGCAGCGTTTCACCCACGGGAGGGATAACTGGAAACACCATATATTTT
CASSVSPTGGITGNTIYF
>TRBJ2-5|TRBV27|-|-
TGTGCCAGCAGTTTAACCCTGGGGGGCCCAAGGACCCAGTACTTC
CASSLTLGGPRTQYF
>TRBJ1-2|TRBV6-5|-|-
TGTGCCAGCAGCCCAGACAGAGTCTATGGCTACACCTTC
CASSPDRVYGYTF
>TRBJ1-1|TRBV19|-|TRBD1
TGTGCCAGTGCCCTGACAGGGGGCTACTGGCTGAACACTGAAGCTTTCTTT
CASALTGGYWLNTEAFF
>TRBJ2-4|TRBV30|-|TRBD2
TGTGCCTGGAGACCTACTAGCGGGAGGGTTTCACTAGCCAAAAACATTCAGTACTTC
CAWRPTSGRVSLAKNIQYF
>TRBJ1-1|TRBV9|-|TRBD1
TGTGCCAGCAGCGGAGGGAGGGGGCCGGTCGGAGACACTGAAGCTTTCTTT
CASSGGRGPVGDTEAFF
>TRBJ2-3|TRBV4-1|-|-
TGCGCCAGCAGCCGAGGGGGTGCGGCTAGCACAGATACGCAGTATTTT
CASSRGGAASTDTQYF
>TRBJ2-5|TRBV2|-|TRBD2
TGTGCCAGCAGTGAACCTAGCGGGAGAGGGGGGGAGACCCAGTACTTC
CASSEPSGRGGETQYF
>TRBJ1-1|TRBV7-9|-|TRBD1
TGTGCCAGCAGCTTTACAGGGGAAACTGAAGCTTTCTTT
CASSFTGETEAFF
>TRBJ2-6|TRBV5-6|-|-
TGTGCCAGCAGCTTGTGGCGCCGAAAGACTGGGGCCAACGTCCTGACTTTC
CASSLWRRKTGANVLTF
>TRBJ1-1|TRBV2|few|TRBD1
TGTGCCAGCAGGAGGGACAGGAACACTGAAGCTTTCTTT
CASRRDRNTEAFF
>TRBJ2-7|TRBV6-5|-|TRBD1
TGTGCCGGACAGGGGGCCTACGAGCAGTACTTC
CAGQGAYEQYF
>TRBJ1-1|TRBV6-2/TRBV6-3|-|-
TGTGCCAGCAGTTACTTCAGACTGGGCACTGAAGCTTTCTTT
CASSYFRLGTEAFF
>TRBJ1-2|TRBV5-4|few|-
TGTGCCAGCAGCTTGCGAGGGAACTATGGCTACACCTTC
CASSLRGNYGYTF
>TRBJ2-2|TRBV5-1|-|-
TGCGCCAGCTCTAGCGCAGTAGCGAACACCGGGGAGCTGTTTTTT
CASSSAVANTGELFF
>TRBJ1-5|TRBV9|-|-
TGTGCCAGCAGCGTGGGTCCTAGCAATCAGCCCCAGCATTTT
CASSVGPSNQPQHF
>TRBJ2-5|TRBV18|-|-
TGTGCCAGCTCACCCTCCGACGGCGGCGCCCAGTACTTC
CASSPSDGGAQYF